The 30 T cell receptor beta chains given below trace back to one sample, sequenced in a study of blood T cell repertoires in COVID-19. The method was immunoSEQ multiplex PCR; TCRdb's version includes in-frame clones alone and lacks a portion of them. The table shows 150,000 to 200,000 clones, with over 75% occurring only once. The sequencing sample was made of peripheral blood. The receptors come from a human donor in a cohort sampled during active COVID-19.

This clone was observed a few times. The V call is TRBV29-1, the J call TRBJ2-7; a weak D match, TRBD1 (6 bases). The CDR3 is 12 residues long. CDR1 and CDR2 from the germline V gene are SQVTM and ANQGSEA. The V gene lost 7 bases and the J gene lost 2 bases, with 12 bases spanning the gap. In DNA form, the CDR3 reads TGCAGCGCTATTCAGGGGACCTACGAGCAGTACTTC. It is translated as CSAIQGTYEQYF.

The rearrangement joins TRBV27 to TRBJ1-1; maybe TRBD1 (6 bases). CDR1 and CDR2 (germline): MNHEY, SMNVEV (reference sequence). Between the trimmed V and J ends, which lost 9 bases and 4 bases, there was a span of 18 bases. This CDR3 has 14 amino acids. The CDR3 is CASSSPGHPTEAFF. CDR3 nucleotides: TGTGCCAGTTCCTCACCGGGACACCCCACTGAAGCTTTCTTT.

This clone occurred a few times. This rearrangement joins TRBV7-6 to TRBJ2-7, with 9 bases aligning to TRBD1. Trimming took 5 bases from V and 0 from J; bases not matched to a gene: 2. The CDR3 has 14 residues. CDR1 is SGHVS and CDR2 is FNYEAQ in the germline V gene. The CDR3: CASSVTGGSYEQYF. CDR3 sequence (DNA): TGTGCCAGCAGCGTGACAGGGGGCTCCTACGAGCAGTACTTC.

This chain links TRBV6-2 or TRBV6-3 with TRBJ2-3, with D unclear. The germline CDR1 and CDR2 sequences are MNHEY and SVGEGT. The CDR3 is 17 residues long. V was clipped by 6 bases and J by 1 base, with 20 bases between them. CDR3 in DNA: TGTGCCAGCAGCTCTTCCACGAATTACGGAGGCACAGATACGCAGTATTTT. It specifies CASSSSTNYGGTDTQYF.

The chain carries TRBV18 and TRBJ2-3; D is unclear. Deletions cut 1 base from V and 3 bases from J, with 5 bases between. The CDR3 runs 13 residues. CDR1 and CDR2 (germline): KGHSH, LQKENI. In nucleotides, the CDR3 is TGTGCCAGCTCACCACGGGCAACAGATACGCAGTATTTT. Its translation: CASSPRATDTQYF. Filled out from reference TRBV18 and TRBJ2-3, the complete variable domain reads NAGVMQNPRHLVRRRGQEARLRCSPMKGHSHVYWYRQLPEEGLKFMVYLQKENIIDESGMPKERFSAEFPKEGPSILRIQQVVRGDSAAYFCASSPRATDTQYFGPGTRLTVL.

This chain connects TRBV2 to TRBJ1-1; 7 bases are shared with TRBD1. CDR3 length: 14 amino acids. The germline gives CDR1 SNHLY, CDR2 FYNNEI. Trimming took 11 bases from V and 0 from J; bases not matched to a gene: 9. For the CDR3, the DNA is TGTGCCGGGACTCCGGGACAGATGAACACTGAAGCTTTCTTT. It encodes CAGTPGQMNTEAFF.

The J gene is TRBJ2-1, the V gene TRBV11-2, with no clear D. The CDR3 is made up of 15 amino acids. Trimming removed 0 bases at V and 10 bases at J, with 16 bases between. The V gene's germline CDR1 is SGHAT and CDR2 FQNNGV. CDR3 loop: CASSLEPSGVGEQFF. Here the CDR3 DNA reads TGTGCCAGCAGCTTAGAGCCTAGTGGTGTAGGAGAGCAGTTCTTC.

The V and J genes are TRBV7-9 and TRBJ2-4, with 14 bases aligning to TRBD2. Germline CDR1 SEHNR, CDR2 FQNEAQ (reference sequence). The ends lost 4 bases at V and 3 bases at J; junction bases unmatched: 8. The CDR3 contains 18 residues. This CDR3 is CASSSGLAGAGIKNIQYF. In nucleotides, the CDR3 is TGTGCCAGCAGCTCGGGACTAGCGGGAGCGGGAATCAAAAACATTCAGTACTTC.

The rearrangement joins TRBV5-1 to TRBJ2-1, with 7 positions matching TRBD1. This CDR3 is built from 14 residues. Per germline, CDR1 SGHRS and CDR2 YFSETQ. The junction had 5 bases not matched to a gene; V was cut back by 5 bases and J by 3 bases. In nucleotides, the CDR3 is TGCGCCAGCAGTCCTGGGACAGACTACAATGAGCAGTTCTTC. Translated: CASSPGTDYNEQFF.

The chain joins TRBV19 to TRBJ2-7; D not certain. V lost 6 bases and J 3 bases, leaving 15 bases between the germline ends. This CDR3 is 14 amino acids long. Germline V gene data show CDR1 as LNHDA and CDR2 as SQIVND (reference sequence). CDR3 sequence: CASSPALGFYEQYF. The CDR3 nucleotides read TGTGCCAGTAGCCCTGCCCTAGGTTTCTACGAGCAGTACTTC. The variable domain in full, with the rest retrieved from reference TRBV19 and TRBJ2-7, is DGGITQSPKYLFRKEGQNVTLSCEQNLNHDAMYWYRQDPGQGLRLIYYSQIVNDFQKGDIAEGYSVSREKKESFPLTVTSAQKNPTAFYLCASSPALGFYEQYFGPGTRLTVT.

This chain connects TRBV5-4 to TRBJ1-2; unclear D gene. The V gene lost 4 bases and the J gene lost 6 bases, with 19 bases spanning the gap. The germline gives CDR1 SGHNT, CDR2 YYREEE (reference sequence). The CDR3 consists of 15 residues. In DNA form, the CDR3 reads TGTGCCAGCAGCAGTCAACCAGGAAGAACGGATGGCTACACCTTC. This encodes CASSSQPGRTDGYTF.

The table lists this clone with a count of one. In DNA, the CDR3 is TGTGCCAGCAGTGATAGCATTTCAGGGGACAATCAGCCCCAGCATTTT. It translates to CASSDSISGDNQPQHF. This sequence joins TRBV2 and TRBJ1-5, with a possible D match to TRBD1 (6 bases). There are 16 residues in the CDR3. V was shortened by 3 bases and J by 3 bases, with 15 bases between the two germline ends. In germline, CDR1 is SNHLY, CDR2 FYNNEI.

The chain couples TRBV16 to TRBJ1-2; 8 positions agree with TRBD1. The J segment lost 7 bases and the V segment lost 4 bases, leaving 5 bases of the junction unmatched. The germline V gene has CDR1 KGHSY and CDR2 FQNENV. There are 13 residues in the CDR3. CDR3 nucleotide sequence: TGTGCCAGCAGCCTGACAGGGGCGGGTGGCTACACCTTC. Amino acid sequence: CASSLTGAGGYTF. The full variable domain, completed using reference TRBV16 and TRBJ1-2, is GEEVAQTPKHLVRGEGQKAKLYCAPIKGHSYVFWYQQVLKNEFKFLISFQNENVFDETGMPKERFSAKCLPNSPCSLEIQATKLEDSAVYFCASSLTGAGGYTFGSGTRLTVV.

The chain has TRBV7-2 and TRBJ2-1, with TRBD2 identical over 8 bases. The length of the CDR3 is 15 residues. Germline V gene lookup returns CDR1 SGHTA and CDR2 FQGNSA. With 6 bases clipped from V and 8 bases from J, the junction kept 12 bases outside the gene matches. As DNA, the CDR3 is TGTGCCAGCAGTCTAGTGTCCGGGGGGGCCTATGAGCAGTTCTTC. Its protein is CASSLVSGGAYEQFF.

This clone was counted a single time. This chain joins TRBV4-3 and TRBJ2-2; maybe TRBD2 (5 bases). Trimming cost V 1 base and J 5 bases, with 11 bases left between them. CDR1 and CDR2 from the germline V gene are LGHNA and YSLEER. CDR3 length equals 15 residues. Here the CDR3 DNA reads TGCGCCAGCAGCCAAGGGACTGCTGGGACCGGGGAGCTGTTTTTT. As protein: CASSQGTAGTGELFF.

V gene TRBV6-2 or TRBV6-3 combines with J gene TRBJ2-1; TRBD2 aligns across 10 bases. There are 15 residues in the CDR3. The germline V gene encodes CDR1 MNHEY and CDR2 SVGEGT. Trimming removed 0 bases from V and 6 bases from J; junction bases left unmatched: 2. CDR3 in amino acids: CASSYSPSGSNEQFF. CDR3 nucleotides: TGTGCCAGCAGTTACTCGCCTAGCGGGAGCAATGAGCAGTTCTTC.

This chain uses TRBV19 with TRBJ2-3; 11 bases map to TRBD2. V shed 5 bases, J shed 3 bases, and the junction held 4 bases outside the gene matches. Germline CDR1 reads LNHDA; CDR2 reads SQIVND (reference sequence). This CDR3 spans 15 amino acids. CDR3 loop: CASSALAGVTDTQYF. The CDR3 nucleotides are TGTGCCAGTAGTGCACTAGCGGGAGTTACAGATACGCAGTATTTT.

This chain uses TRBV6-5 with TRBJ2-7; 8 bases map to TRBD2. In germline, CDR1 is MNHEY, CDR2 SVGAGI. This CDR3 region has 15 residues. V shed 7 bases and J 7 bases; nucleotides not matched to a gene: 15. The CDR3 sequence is CASIKKREYLGEQYF. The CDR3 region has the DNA TGTGCCAGCATAAAAAAGCGGGAGTATCTAGGAGAGCAGTACTTC.

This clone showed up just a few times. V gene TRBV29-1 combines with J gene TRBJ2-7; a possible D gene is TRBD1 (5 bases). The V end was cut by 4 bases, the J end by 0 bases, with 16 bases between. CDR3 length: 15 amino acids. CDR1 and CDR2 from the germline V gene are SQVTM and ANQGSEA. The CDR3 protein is CSVVLDSLSSYEQYF. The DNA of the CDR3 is TGCAGCGTTGTCCTCGACAGCCTGAGCTCCTACGAGCAGTACTTC.

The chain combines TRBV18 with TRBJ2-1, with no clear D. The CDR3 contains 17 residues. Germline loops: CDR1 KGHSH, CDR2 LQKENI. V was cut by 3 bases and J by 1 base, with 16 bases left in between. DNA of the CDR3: TGTGCCAGCTCACCGGATGAGCAGGCTGGGTCCTACAATGAGCAGTTCTTC. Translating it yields CASSPDEQAGSYNEQFF.

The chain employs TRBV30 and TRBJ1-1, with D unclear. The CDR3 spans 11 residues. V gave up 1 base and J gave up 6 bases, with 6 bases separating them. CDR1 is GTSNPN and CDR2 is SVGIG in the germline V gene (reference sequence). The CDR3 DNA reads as TGTGCCTGGAGTGACAGAGCTGAAGCTTTCTTT. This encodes CAWSDRAEAFF. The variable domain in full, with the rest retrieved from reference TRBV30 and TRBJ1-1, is SQTIHQWPATLVQPVGSPLSLECTVEGTSNPNLYWYRQAAGRGLQLLFYSVGIGQISSEVPQNLSASRPQDRQFILSSKKLLLSDSGFYLCAWSDRAEAFFGQGTRLTVV.

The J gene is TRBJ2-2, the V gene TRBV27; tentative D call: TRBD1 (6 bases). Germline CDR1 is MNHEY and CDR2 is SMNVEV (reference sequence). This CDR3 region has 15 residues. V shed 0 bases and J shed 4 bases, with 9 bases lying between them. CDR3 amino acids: CASSLSAGATGELFF. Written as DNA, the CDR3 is TGTGCCAGCAGTTTATCGGCAGGGGCCACCGGGGAGCTGTTTTTT.

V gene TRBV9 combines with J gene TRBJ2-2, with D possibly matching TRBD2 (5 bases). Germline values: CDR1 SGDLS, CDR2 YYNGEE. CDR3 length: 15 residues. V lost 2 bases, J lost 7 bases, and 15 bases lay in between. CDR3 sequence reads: CASSVQTGLGGELFF. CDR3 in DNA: TGTGCCAGCAGCGTTCAAACTGGACTGGGCGGGGAGCTGTTTTTT.

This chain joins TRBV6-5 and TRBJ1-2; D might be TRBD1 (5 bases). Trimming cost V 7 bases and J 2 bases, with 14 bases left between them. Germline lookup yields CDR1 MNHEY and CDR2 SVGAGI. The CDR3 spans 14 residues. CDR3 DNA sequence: TGTGCCAGCATGGTAAGGGGATCGAACTATGGCTACACCTTC. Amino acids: CASMVRGSNYGYTF.

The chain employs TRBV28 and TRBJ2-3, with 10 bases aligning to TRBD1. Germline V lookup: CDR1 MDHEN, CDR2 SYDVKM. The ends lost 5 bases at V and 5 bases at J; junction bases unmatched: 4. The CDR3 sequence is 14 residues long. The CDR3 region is CASSRQGAEDTQYF. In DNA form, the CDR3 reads TGTGCCAGCAGTAGACAGGGGGCTGAAGATACGCAGTATTTT. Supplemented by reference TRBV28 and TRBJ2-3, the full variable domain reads DVKVTQSSRYLVKRTGEKVFLECVQDMDHENMFWYRQDPGLGLRLIYFSYDVKMKEKGDIPEGYSVSREKKERFSLILESASTNQTSMYLCASSRQGAEDTQYFGPGTRLTVL.

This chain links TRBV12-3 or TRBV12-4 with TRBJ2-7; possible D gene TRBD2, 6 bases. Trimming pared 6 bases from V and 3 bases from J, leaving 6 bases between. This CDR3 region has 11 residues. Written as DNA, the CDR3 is TGTGCCAGCAGGGAGGGCTACGAGCAGTACTTC. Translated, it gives CASREGYEQYF.

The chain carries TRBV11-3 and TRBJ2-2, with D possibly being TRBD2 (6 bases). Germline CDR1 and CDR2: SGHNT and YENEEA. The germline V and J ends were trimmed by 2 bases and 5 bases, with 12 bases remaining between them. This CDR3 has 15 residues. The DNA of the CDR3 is TGTGCCAGCAGCTTACGCGGGACCGGGACCGGGGAGCTGTTTTTT. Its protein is CASSLRGTGTGELFF. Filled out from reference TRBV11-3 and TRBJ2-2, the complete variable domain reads EAGVVQSPRYKIIEKKQPVAFWCNPISGHNTLYWYLQNLGQGPELLIRYENEEAVDDSQLPKDRFSAERLKGVDSTLKIQPAELGDSAVYLCASSLRGTGTGELFFGEGSRLTVL.

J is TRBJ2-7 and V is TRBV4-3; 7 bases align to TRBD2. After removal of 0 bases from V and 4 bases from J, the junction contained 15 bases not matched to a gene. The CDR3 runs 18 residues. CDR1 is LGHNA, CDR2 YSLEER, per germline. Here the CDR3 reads CASSQDAVAGLVGYEQYF. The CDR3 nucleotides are TGCGCCAGCAGCCAAGATGCTGTAGCGGGCCTAGTCGGGTACGAGCAGTACTTC.

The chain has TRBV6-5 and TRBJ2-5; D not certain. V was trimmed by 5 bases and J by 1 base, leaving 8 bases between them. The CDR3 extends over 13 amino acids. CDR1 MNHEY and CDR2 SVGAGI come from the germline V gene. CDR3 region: CASSPEIQETQYF. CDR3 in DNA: TGTGCCAGCAGTCCTGAGATCCAAGAGACCCAGTACTTC.

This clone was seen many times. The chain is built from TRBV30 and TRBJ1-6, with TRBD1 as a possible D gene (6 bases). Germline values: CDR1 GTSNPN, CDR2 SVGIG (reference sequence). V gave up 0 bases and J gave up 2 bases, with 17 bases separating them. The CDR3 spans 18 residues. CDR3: CAWSVLAGEGAYNSPLHF. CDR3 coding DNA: TGTGCCTGGAGTGTATTGGCAGGGGAAGGAGCCTATAATTCACCCCTCCACTTT.